The 11 T cell receptor beta chains given below trace back to one sample, sequenced in a study of blood T cell repertoires in COVID-19. The assay was immunoSEQ multiplex PCR, and TCRdb's table has in-frame clones only and misses some. Altogether roughly 300,000 clones are present, 87% being singletons, with the ten largest covering roughly 1.6%. Sequenced input: peripheral blood. The source of these receptors is a woman aged 35 to 49 who had recovered from COVID-19.

V and J are TRBV21-1 and TRBJ1-6; the D call in the table, TRBD1, was not verified against the DNA. TRBV21-1 is a documented pseudogene. This CDR3 has 19 amino acids. Written as DNA, the CDR3 is TGTGCCAGCAGCACTCATGGCGGGACAGGGGTCCCCCCAAATTCACCCCTCCACTTT. Its translation is CASSTHGGTGVPPNSPLHF.

The chain recombines TRBV29-1 with TRBJ2-2, with TRBD1 as a possible D gene (5 bases). V was shortened by 2 bases and J by 6 bases, with 10 bases between the two germline ends. Germline values: CDR1 SQVTM, CDR2 ANQGSEA. The CDR3 sequence is 13 residues long. The CDR3 sequence is CSVEKGIAGELFF. The CDR3 nucleotides read TGCAGCGTTGAAAAGGGGATAGCCGGGGAGCTGTTTTTT.

This chain joins TRBV5-5 and TRBJ1-2; 9 nucleotides line up with TRBD1. CDR1 SGHKS and CDR2 YYEKEE come from the germline V gene (reference sequence). V shed 4 bases and J 14 bases; nucleotides not matched to a gene: 12. This CDR3 has 13 residues. The CDR3 sequence: CASSRLGQGVLTF. CDR3 DNA: TGTGCCAGCAGCCGCTTGGGACAGGGAGTATTAACCTTC.

The V gene is TRBV4-2, the J gene TRBJ2-3, with D possibly TRBD2 on 7 matching bases. CDR1 is LGHNA, CDR2 YNFKEQ, per germline. This CDR3 contains 14 residues. The germline V and J ends were trimmed by 0 bases and 14 bases, with 18 bases remaining between them. The CDR3, as DNA: TGTGCCAGCAGCCAAGATCAGGGCGGGGGCCCCCCGTATTTT. It translates to CASSQDQGGGPPYF.

The V call is TRBV18, the J call TRBJ1-1; perhaps TRBD1 as D (6 bases). V was cut by 5 bases and J by 0 bases, with 22 bases left in between. The CDR3 consists of 18 residues. Looked up from germline, CDR1 is KGHSH and CDR2 is LQKENI. The CDR3 region has the DNA TGTGCCAGCTCAGTACAGGGTGTGTGGGGGTCCATGAACACTGAAGCTTTCTTT. Protein product: CASSVQGVWGSMNTEAFF.

The rearrangement links TRBV19 to TRBJ1-2; D possibly corresponds to TRBD1 (5 bases). CDR3 size: 12 residues. Trimming stripped 8 bases from V and 4 bases from J, with 11 bases between. The germline V gene has CDR1 LNHDA and CDR2 SQIVND (reference sequence). CDR3 nucleotides: TGTGCCAGTGGGCAGGGAGGCTATGGCTACACCTTC. As protein: CASGQGGYGYTF.

This chain joins TRBV6-5 and TRBJ2-7, with a weak D call TRBD1 (5 bases). The CDR3 is made up of 12 amino acids. V lost 4 bases, J lost 8 bases, and 12 bases lay in between. CDR1 is MNHEY and CDR2 is SVGAGI in the germline V gene. CDR3 amino acids: CASSSSGQKQYF. The CDR3 DNA follows: TGTGCCAGCAGTTCTTCCGGACAAAAGCAGTACTTC.

This chain uses TRBV7-3 with TRBJ1-1; 7 bases match TRBD1. The ends lost 5 bases at V and 10 bases at J; junction bases unmatched: 4. Germline V CDR1 and CDR2: SGHTA, FQGTGA. This CDR3 is 11 amino acids long. The CDR3: CASSPSGGAFF. The DNA of the CDR3 is TGTGCCAGCAGCCCTTCAGGGGGAGCTTTCTTT.

The CDR3, as DNA: TGTGCCAGCAGTTTGGCGGATGAGCAGTTCTTC. The encoded protein is CASSLADEQFF. The rearrangement joins TRBV12-3 or TRBV12-4 to TRBJ2-1, with D unclear. Trimming removed 3 bases from V and 8 bases from J, with 5 bases in between. CDR3 length equals 11 residues.

This clone is a singleton in its sample. This chain joins TRBV10-3 and TRBJ1-1, with D maybe TRBD1 (5 bases). This CDR3 comprises 14 residues. Trimming took off 4 bases at V and 1 base at J, with 10 bases between the two ends. Germline CDR1 reads ENHRY; CDR2 reads SYGVKD. This CDR3 is CAISGGVQNTEAFF. The CDR3 DNA reads as TGTGCCATCAGTGGGGGGGTGCAGAACACTGAAGCTTTCTTT.

This sequence joins TRBV9 and TRBJ1-1; weak D call: TRBD1 (6 bases). The CDR3 extends over 15 amino acids. Per the germline V gene, CDR1 is SGDLS and CDR2 is YYNGEE. V lost 4 bases and J lost 0, with 13 bases in between. The CDR3 bases are TGTGCCAGCAGCCCTCGGACAGCCTTGAACACTGAAGCTTTCTTT. This sequence encodes CASSPRTALNTEAFF.